Listed below are T cell receptor beta chains from one sample, sequenced in a study of cytomegalovirus exposure and HLA in healthy donors. Assay used: immunoSEQ multiplex PCR; TCRdb lists only in-frame clones, some missing. The profile shows 70,000 to 75,000 clones, about 93% of them singletons. Source material: PBMCs. These receptors originate from a woman aged 18-35 years in good health and CMV-seropositive. Both conserved end residues are part of each CDR3. A D gene is named only where the DNA matches it firmly. Size tells how often a clone was seen (once, few, many) or the class of an expanded clone, and some rows leave it out.

D gene: TRBD2
clone size: NA
V gene: TRBV7-3
J gene: TRBJ2-5
CDR3 DNA: TGTGCCAGCAGTCCCGTACCCCTAGCGGGGGGCCGAGAGACCCAGTACTTC
CDR3 protein: CASSPVPLAGGRETQYF

D gene: NA
clone size: few
V gene: TRBV28
J gene: TRBJ1-3
CDR3 DNA: TGTGCCAGCAGTTTAAAGCCAGGGGGAAACACCATATATTTT
CDR3 protein: CASSLKPGGNTIYF

D gene: TRBD1
clone size: NA
V gene: TRBV7-8
J gene: TRBJ1-2
CDR3 DNA: TGTGCCAGCAGCCCAGACCCGGGACAGGGTAACTATGGCTACACCTTC
CDR3 protein: CASSPDPGQGNYGYTF

D gene: TRBD2
clone size: NA
V gene: TRBV29-1
J gene: TRBJ2-3
CDR3 DNA: TGCAGCGTCCACCGGGGGGGCCGCACAGATACGCAGTATTTT
CDR3 protein: CSVHRGGRTDTQYF

D gene: TRBD2
clone size: once
V gene: TRBV27
J gene: TRBJ2-7
CDR3 DNA: TGTGCCAGCACCGACCTCGGGGCTAGCGGGCCCTACGAGCAGTACTTC
CDR3 protein: CASTDLGASGPYEQYF

D gene: NA
clone size: NA
V gene: TRBV4-1
J gene: TRBJ1-3
CDR3 DNA: TGCGCCAGCAGCCAAGATCGAGGGTCTGGAAACACCATATATTTT
CDR3 protein: CASSQDRGSGNTIYF

D gene: NA
clone size: NA
V gene: TRBV6-6
J gene: TRBJ2-1
CDR3 DNA: TGTGCCAGCAGTTACTCGCGGGATGTCTATGAGCAGTTCTTC
CDR3 protein: CASSYSRDVYEQFF

D gene: TRBD2
clone size: NA
V gene: TRBV27
J gene: TRBJ2-7
CDR3 DNA: TGTGCCAGCAGTTTAGATTCTGGACTAGCGAGCTACGAGCAGTACTTC
CDR3 protein: CASSLDSGLASYEQYF

D gene: NA
clone size: NA
V gene: TRBV9
J gene: TRBJ2-1
CDR3 DNA: TGTGCCAGCAGCGCGCAGGGTTTTCCGGTGTACAATGAGCAGTTCTTC
CDR3 protein: CASSAQGFPVYNEQFF

D gene: NA
clone size: once
V gene: TRBV15
J gene: TRBJ1-1
CDR3 DNA: TGTGCCACCAGCAGAGCTCAGACATTGAACACTGAAGCTTTCTTT
CDR3 protein: CATSRAQTLNTEAFF

D gene: TRBD1
clone size: NA
V gene: TRBV28
J gene: TRBJ2-7
CDR3 DNA: TGTGCCAGCAGTTCACAGGGGTCAGACTACGAGCAGTACTTC
CDR3 protein: CASSSQGSDYEQYF

D gene: TRBD1
clone size: NA
V gene: TRBV5-4
J gene: TRBJ1-2
CDR3 DNA: TGTGCCAGCAGCCCCGGGACAGGGGCAAAGGGGTTGGGTTCTAACTATGGCTACACCTTC
CDR3 protein: CASSPGTGAKGLGSNYGYTF

D gene: NA
clone size: NA
V gene: TRBV19
J gene: TRBJ1-1
CDR3 DNA: TGTGCCAGTTCCAGGGAATGGCGAACGACTGAAGCTTTCTTT
CDR3 protein: CASSREWRTTEAFF

D gene: TRBD1
clone size: NA
V gene: TRBV29-1
J gene: TRBJ2-7
CDR3 DNA: TGCAGCGTTTCCACCGACAGGGCCTACGAGCAGTACTTC
CDR3 protein: CSVSTDRAYEQYF

D gene: TRBD1
clone size: once
V gene: TRBV15
J gene: TRBJ2-5
CDR3 DNA: TGTGCCACCAGCAAGGAAGGGACAGGGTTTTCGCAGACCCAGTACTTC
CDR3 protein: CATSKEGTGFSQTQYF

D gene: NA
clone size: once
V gene: TRBV5-1
J gene: TRBJ1-1
CDR3 DNA: TGCGCCAGCAGCTCGGGTCTGAACACTGAAGCTTTCTTT
CDR3 protein: CASSSGLNTEAFF

D gene: TRBD1
clone size: NA
V gene: TRBV11-2
J gene: TRBJ2-1
CDR3 DNA: TGTGCCAGCAGCTTAGCCGGGACAGGGGGGAATGAGCAGTTCTTC
CDR3 protein: CASSLAGTGGNEQFF

D gene: NA
clone size: NA
V gene: TRBV10-1
J gene: TRBJ2-7
CDR3 DNA: TGCGCCAGCAGTGGGAAAACAGGGCTTGGCTACGAGCAGTACTTC
CDR3 protein: CASSGKTGLGYEQYF

D gene: NA
clone size: NA
V gene: TRBV5-4
J gene: TRBJ2-1
CDR3 DNA: TGTGCCAGCAGCTTGGTGCGGCTAGCCTACAATGAGCAGTTCTTC
CDR3 protein: CASSLVRLAYNEQFF

D gene: TRBD1
clone size: NA
V gene: TRBV4-1
J gene: TRBJ2-6
CDR3 DNA: TGCGCCAGCAGCGCATCCGGGACAGGGGGCGTAAAGGCTGGGGCCAACGTCCTGACTTTC
CDR3 protein: CASSASGTGGVKAGANVLTF

D gene: TRBD1
clone size: NA
V gene: TRBV2
J gene: TRBJ2-2
CDR3 DNA: TGTGCCAGCAGTGTCCACCGGACAGGGCAGGTCGGGGAGCTGTTTTTT
CDR3 protein: CASSVHRTGQVGELFF

D gene: TRBD2
clone size: NA
V gene: TRBV9
J gene: TRBJ2-5
CDR3 DNA: TGTGCCAGCAGCGTCTCAGTCCCGACTAGCGCCAATAGGGAGACCCAGTACTTC
CDR3 protein: CASSVSVPTSANRETQYF

D gene: TRBD1
clone size: NA
V gene: TRBV6-5
J gene: TRBJ1-1
CDR3 DNA: TGTGCCAGCACCCGACAGGGAGAGGGTGAAGCTTTCTTT
CDR3 protein: CASTRQGEGEAFF

D gene: NA
clone size: medium-sized
V gene: TRBV2
J gene: TRBJ2-1
CDR3 DNA: TGTGCCAGCAGTGGAGGGAGAAGCTCCTACAATGAGCAGTTCTTC
CDR3 protein: CASSGGRSSYNEQFF

D gene: NA
clone size: NA
V gene: TRBV7-6
J gene: TRBJ2-2
CDR3 DNA: TGTGCCAGCAGCTTAGGAGGGGGGGCCACCGGGGAGCTGTTTTTT
CDR3 protein: CASSLGGGATGELFF

D gene: TRBD1
clone size: NA
V gene: TRBV5-4
J gene: TRBJ1-2
CDR3 DNA: TGTGCCAGCAGCGGGACAGGGGGTTATGGCTACACCTTC
CDR3 protein: CASSGTGGYGYTF

D gene: NA
clone size: NA
V gene: TRBV1
J gene: TRBJ1-5
CDR3 DNA: TGCACCAGCAGCCAAGACCCCAACTCACCGGGGGGCGCGAATCATCAGCCCCAGCATTTT
CDR3 protein: CTSSQDPNSPGGANHQPQHF

D gene: NA
clone size: once
V gene: TRBV12-5
J gene: TRBJ2-7
CDR3 DNA: TGTGCTAGTGGCCGGGACATACTTTCCTACGAGCAGTACTTC
CDR3 protein: CASGRDILSYEQYF

D gene: NA
clone size: NA
V gene: TRBV4-1
J gene: TRBJ1-1
CDR3 DNA: TGCGCCAGCAGCCAAGATCCAGGTAACACTGAAGCTTTCTTT
CDR3 protein: CASSQDPGNTEAFF

D gene: NA
clone size: NA
V gene: TRBV5-5
J gene: TRBJ2-5
CDR3 DNA: TGTGCCAGCAGCTTGGTGGGGAGCAGCCAAGAGACCCAGTACTTC
CDR3 protein: CASSLVGSSQETQYF

D gene: TRBD1
clone size: once
V gene: TRBV18
J gene: TRBJ2-7
CDR3 DNA: TGTGCCAGCTCACCCTCGGGACAGGGTCGCGAGCAGTACTTC
CDR3 protein: CASSPSGQGREQYF